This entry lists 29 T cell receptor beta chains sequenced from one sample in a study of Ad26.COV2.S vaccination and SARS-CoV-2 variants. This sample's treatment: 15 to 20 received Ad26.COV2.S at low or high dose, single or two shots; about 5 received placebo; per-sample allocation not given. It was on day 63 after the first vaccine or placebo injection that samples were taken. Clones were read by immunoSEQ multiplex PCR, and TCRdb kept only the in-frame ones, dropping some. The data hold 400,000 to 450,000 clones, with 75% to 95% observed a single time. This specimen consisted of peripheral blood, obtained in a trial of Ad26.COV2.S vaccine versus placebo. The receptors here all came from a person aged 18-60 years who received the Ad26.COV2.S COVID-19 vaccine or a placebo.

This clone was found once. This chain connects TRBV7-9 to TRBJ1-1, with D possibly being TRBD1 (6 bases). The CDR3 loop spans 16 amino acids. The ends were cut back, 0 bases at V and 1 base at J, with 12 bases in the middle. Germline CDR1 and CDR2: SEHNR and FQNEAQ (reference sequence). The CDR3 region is CASSLAGGGRNTEAFF. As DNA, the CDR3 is TGTGCCAGCAGCTTAGCGGGCGGGGGCAGGAACACTGAAGCTTTCTTT.

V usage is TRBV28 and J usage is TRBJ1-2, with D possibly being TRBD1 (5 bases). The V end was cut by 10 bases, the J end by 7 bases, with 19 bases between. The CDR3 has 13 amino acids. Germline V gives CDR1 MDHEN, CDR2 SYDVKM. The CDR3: CATGDPRASGYTF. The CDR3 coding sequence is TGTGCCACCGGGGACCCCAGGGCGAGTGGCTACACCTTC.

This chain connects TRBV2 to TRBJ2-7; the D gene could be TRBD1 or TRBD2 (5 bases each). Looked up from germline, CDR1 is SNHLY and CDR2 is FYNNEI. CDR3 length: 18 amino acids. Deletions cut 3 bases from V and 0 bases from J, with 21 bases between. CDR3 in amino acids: CASSDGGSLESSSYEQYF. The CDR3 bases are TGTGCCAGCAGTGATGGGGGATCCTTAGAGTCAAGCTCCTACGAGCAGTACTTC.

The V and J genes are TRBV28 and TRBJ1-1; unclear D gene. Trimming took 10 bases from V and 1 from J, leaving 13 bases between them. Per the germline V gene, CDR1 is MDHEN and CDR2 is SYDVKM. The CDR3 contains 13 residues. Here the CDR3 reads CAIDADRNTEAFF. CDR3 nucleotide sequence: TGTGCCATCGACGCCGATAGGAACACTGAAGCTTTCTTT.

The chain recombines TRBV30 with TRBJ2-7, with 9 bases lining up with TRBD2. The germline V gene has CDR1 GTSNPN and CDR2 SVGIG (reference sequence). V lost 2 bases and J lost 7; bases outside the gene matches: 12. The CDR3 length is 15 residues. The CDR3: CAWSNSGSSYGEQYF. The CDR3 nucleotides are TGTGCCTGGAGTAATAGCGGGAGTTCGTACGGAGAGCAGTACTTC.

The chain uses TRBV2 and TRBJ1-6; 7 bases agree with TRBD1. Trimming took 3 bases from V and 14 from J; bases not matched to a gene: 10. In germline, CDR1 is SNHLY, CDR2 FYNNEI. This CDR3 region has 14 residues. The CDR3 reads CASSDQGGFVALHF. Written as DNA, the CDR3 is TGTGCCAGCAGTGATCAGGGGGGCTTTGTGGCCCTCCACTTT.

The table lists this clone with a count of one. The CDR3 bases are TGTGCCAGCAGCCCCGGGACTGGCTACAATGAGCAGTTCTTC. It is translated as CASSPGTGYNEQFF. This sequence joins TRBV9 and TRBJ2-1, with a possible D match to TRBD2 (6 bases). Germline CDR1 is SGDLS and CDR2 is YYNGEE. With 4 bases removed from V and 3 bases from J, the gap between germline ends came to 11 bases. The CDR3 has 14 residues.

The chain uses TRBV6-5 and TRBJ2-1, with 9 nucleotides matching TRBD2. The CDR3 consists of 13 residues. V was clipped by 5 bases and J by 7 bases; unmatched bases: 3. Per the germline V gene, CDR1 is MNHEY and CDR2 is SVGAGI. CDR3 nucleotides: TGTGCCAGCAGTCGCGGGAGGGATAATGAGCAGTTCTTC. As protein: CASSRGRDNEQFF.

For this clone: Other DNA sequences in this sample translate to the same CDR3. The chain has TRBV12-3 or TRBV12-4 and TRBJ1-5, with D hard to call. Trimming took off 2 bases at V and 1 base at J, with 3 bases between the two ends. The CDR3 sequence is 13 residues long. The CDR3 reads CASSLTSNQPQHF. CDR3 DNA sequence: TGTGCCAGCAGTTTAACAAGCAATCAGCCCCAGCATTTT.

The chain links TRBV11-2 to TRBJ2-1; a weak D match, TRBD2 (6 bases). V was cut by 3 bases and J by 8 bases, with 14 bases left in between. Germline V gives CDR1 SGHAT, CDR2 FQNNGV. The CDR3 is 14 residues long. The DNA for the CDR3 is TGTGCCAGCAGCTTCCGACTAGGCGGCGATGAGCAGTTCTTC. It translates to CASSFRLGGDEQFF. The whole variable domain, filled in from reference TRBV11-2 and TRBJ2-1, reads EAGVAQSPRYKIIEKRQSVAFWCNPISGHATLYWYQQILGQGPKLLIQFQNNGVVDDSQLPKDRFSAERLKGVDSTLKIQPAKLEDSAVYLCASSFRLGGDEQFFGPGTRLTVL.

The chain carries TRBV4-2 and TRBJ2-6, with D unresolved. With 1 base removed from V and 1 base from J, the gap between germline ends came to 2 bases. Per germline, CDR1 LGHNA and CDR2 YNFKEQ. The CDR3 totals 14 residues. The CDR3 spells CASSQASGANVLTF. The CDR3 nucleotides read TGTGCCAGCAGCCAAGCTTCTGGGGCCAACGTCCTGACTTTC.

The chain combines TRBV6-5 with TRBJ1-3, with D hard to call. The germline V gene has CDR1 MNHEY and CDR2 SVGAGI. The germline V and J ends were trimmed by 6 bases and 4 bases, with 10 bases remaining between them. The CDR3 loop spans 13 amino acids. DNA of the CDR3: TGTGCCAGCAGCGCGACGGGGGGAAACACCATATATTTT. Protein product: CASSATGGNTIYF.

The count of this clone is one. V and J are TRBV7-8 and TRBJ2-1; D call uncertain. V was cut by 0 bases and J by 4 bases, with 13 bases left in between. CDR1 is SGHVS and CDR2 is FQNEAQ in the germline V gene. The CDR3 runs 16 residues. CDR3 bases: TGTGCCAGCAGCTTAGCATCCGGCAGCCGATACAATGAGCAGTTCTTC. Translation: CASSLASGSRYNEQFF.

The CDR3, as DNA: TGTGCCAGTAGTATAGATCCCCGGACACCGACAGATACGCAGTATTTT. This codes for CASSIDPRTPTDTQYF. V usage is TRBV19 and J usage is TRBJ2-3; possibly TRBD1 for D (5 bases). The germline V and J ends were trimmed by 0 bases and 3 bases, with 13 bases remaining between them. The germline CDR1 and CDR2 sequences are LNHDA and SQIVND (reference sequence). This CDR3 spans 16 amino acids.

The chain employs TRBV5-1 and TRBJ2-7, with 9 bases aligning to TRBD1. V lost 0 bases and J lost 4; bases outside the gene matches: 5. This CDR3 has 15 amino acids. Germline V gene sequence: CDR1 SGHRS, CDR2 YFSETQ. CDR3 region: CASSLGTGGGYEQYF. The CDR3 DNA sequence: TGCGCCAGCAGCTTGGGTACAGGGGGCGGGTACGAGCAGTACTTC.

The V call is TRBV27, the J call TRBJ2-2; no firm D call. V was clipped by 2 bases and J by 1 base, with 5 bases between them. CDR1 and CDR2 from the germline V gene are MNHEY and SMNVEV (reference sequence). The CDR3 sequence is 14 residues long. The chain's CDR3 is CASSLVQNTGELFF. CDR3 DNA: TGTGCCAGCAGTTTAGTACAGAACACCGGGGAGCTGTTTTTT.

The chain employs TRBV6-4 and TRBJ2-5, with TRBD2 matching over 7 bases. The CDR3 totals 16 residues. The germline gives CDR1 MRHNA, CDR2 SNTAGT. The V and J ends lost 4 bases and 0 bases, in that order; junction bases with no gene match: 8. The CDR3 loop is CASSAYLTSDQETQYF. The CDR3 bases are TGTGCCAGCAGTGCGTACCTCACTAGCGACCAAGAGACCCAGTACTTC.

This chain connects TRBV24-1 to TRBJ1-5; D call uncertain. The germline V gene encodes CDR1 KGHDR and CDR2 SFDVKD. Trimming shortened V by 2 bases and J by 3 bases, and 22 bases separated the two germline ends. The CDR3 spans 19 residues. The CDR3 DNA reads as TGTGCCACCAGTGATTCGGGGTGGCGCGGCAGGCCAGACAATCAGCCCCAGCATTTT. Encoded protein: CATSDSGWRGRPDNQPQHF.

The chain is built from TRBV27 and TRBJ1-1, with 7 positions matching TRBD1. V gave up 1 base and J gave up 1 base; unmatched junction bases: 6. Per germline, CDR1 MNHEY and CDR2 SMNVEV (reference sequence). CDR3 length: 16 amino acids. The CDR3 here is CASSLLGGLGNTEAFF. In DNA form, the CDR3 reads TGTGCCAGCAGTTTATTAGGGGGCCTCGGGAACACTGAAGCTTTCTTT.

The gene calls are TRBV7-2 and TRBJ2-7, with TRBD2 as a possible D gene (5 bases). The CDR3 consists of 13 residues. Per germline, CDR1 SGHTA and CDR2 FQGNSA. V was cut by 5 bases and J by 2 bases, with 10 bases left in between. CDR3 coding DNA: TGTGCCAGCAGCCTCGGGGTGGCCTACGAGCAGTACTTC. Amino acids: CASSLGVAYEQYF. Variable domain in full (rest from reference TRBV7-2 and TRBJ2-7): GAGVSQSPSNKVTEKGKDVELRCDPISGHTALYWYRQSLGQGLEFLIYFQGNSAPDKSGLPSDRFSAERTGGSVSTLTIQRTQQEDSAVYLCASSLGVAYEQYFGPGTRLTVT.

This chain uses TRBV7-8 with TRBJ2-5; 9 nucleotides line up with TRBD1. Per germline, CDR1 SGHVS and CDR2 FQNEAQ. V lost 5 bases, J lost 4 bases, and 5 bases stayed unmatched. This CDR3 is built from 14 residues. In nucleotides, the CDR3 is TGTGCCAGCAGCCAGGGGACAGGGCGAGAGACCCAGTACTTC. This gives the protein CASSQGTGRETQYF. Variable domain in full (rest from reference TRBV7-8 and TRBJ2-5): GAGVSQSPRYKVAKRGQDVALRCDPISGHVSLFWYQQALGQGPEFLTYFQNEAQLDKSGLPSDRFFAERPEGSVSTLKIQRTQQEDSAVYLCASSQGTGRETQYFGPGTRLLVL.

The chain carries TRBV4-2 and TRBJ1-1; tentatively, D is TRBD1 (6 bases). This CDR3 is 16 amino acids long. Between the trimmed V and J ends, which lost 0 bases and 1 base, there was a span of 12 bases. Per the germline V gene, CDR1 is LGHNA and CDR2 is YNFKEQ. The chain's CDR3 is CASSQDLPGANTEAFF. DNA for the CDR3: TGTGCCAGCAGCCAAGATCTCCCGGGGGCGAACACTGAAGCTTTCTTT.

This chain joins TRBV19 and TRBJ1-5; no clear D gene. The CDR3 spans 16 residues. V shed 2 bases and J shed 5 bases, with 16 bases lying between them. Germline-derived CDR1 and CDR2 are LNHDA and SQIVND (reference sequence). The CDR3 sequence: CASSISSDGSYQPQHF. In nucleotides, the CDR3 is TGTGCCAGTAGTATATCATCGGACGGGTCCTATCAGCCCCAGCATTTT.

The CDR3 sequence is CASSLPPPPPQPQHF. CDR3 nucleotide sequence: TGTGCCAGCAGCTTGCCCCCGCCCCCCCCTCAGCCCCAGCATTTT. The chain couples TRBV7-9 to TRBJ1-5; D is uncertain. The germline CDR1 and CDR2 sequences are SEHNR and FQNEAQ (reference sequence). This CDR3 spans 15 amino acids. The V gene lost 3 bases and the J gene lost 6 bases, with 15 bases spanning the gap. Full variable domain (outside the CDR3, taken from reference TRBV7-9 and TRBJ1-5): DTGVSQNPRHKITKRGQNVTFRCDPISEHNRLYWYRQTLGQGPEFLTYFQNEAQLEKSRLLSDRFSAERPKGSFSTLEIQRTEQGDSAMYLCASSLPPPPPQPQHFGDGTRLSIL.

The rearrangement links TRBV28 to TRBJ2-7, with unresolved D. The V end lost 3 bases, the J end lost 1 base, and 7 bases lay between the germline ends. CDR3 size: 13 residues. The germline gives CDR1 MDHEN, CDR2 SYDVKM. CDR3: CASSFAGSYEQYF. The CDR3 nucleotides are TGTGCCAGCAGTTTCGCTGGGTCCTACGAGCAGTACTTC.

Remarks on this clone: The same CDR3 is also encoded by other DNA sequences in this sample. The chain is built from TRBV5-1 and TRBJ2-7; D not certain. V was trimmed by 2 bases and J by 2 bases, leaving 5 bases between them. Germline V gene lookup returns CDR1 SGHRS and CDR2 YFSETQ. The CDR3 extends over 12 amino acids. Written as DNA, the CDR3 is TGCGCCAGCAGCTTTGACACCTACGAGCAGTACTTC. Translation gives CASSFDTYEQYF.

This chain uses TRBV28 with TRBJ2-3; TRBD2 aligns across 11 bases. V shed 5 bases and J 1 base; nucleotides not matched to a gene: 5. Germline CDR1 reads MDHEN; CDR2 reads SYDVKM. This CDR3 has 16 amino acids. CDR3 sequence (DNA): TGTGCCAGCAGTCCCCCGACTAGCGGGGGCACAGATACGCAGTATTTT. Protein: CASSPPTSGGTDTQYF.

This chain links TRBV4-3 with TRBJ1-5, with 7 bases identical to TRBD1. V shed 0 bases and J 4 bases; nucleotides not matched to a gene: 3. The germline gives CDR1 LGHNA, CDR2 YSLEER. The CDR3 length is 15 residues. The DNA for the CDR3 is TGCGCCAGCAGCCAAGATCGCAGGGGGAATCAGCCCCAGCATTTT. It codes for CASSQDRRGNQPQHF.

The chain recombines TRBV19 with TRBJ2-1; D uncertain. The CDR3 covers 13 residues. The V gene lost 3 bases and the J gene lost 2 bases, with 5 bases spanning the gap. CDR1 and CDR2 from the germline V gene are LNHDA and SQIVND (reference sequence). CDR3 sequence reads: CASSIRPYNEQFF. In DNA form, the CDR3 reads TGTGCCAGTAGTATTAGGCCCTACAATGAGCAGTTCTTC. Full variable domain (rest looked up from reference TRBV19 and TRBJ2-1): DGGITQSPKYLFRKEGQNVTLSCEQNLNHDAMYWYRQDPGQGLRLIYYSQIVNDFQKGDIAEGYSVSREKKESFPLTVTSAQKNPTAFYLCASSIRPYNEQFFGPGTRLTVL.